This T cell receptor beta chain was sequenced for a study of CD8 T cells in Susac syndrome. General observations from the study: Maximal CD8+ clonal expansion in Susac was observed within TEMRA cells and among active patients.

Germline lookup yields CDR1 SEHNR and CDR2 FQNEAQ (reference sequence). This CDR3 has 16 residues. After removal of 6 bases from V and 1 base from J, the junction contained 7 bases not matched to a gene. Notes on this clonotype: Antigen: not known.

The RNA, about 0.45 to 1 ug, was put through reverse transcription using random hexamers. TCRdb recomputed calls from the immunoSEQ multiplex PCR reads with MiXCR, one row per CDR3 protein. The sample has under 90,000 distinct CDR3 sequences; over 90% are singletons. TCR beta was sequenced from blood CD8+ and CD4+ T cells. Negative isolation was used for CD8+ and CD4+ T cells, and FACS enrichment was applied to TEMRA cells. This chain joins TRBV7-9 and TRBJ2-5; 11 bases map to TRBD2. This receptor was obtained from a human donor with Susac syndrome. Sequenced sample: CD8+ T cells from PBMCs. The CDR3 DNA is TGTGCCAGCAGGCCAACTAGCGGGGGCTTCCAAGAGACCCAGTACTTC. It yields the protein CASRPTSGGFQETQYF.